The present TCR beta chain was sequenced within a study of blood T cells in healthy people across ages. Findings and caveats of the study: The lack of PBMC sorting stopped any conclusive naive versus antigen-experienced comparison. Whereas aged donors had fewer naive CD4+ cells, long-lived donors had more of them and higher diversity. Diversity estimates from one million T cells were considered underestimates.

Of note for this clonotype: As yet, its antigen is unknown.

A J-beta primer mix and a sample-barcoded 5' primer were used in a second PCR of roughly 6 to 11 cycles. Samples each returned at least 3 million CDR3-containing paired-end reads. TCRdb reprocessed the 5' RACE reads with MiXCR, giving one entry per CDR3 protein. The sample has roughly 830,000 distinct CDR3 sequences, around two thirds seen once; the top ten hold roughly 25%. The V end lost 4 bases, the J end lost 10 bases, and 15 bases lay between the germline ends. Germline values: CDR1 SGHRS, CDR2 YFSETQ. The CDR3 runs 14 residues. The sample comprised blood. The rearrangement uses TRBV5-1 and TRBJ1-6; tentatively, D is TRBD1 (6 bases). The receptor's source is a man aged 30 to 39 in good health. The CDR3 here is CASSRSQGLSPLHF. The CDR3 nucleotides read TGCGCCAGCAGCCGATCTCAGGGGCTCTCACCCCTCCACTTT. Full variable domain (rest looked up from reference TRBV5-1 and TRBJ1-6): KAGVTQTPRYLIKTRGQQVTLSCSPISGHRSVSWYQQTPGQGLQFLFEYFSETQRNKGNFPGRFSGRQFSNSRSEMNVSTLELGDSALYLCASSRSQGLSPLHFGNGTRLTVT.